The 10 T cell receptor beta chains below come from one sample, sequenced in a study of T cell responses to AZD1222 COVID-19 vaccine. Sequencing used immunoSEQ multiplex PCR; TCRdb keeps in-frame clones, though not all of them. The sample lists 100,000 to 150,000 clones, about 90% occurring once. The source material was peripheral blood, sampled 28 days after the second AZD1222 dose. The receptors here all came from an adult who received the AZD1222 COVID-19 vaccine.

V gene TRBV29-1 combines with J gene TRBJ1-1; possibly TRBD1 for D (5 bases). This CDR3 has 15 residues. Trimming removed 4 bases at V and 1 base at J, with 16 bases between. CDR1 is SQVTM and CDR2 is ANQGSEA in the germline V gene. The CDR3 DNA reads TGCAGCGTTGGATCCCCAGGGCTGGGGAACACTGAAGCTTTCTTT. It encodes CSVGSPGLGNTEAFF.

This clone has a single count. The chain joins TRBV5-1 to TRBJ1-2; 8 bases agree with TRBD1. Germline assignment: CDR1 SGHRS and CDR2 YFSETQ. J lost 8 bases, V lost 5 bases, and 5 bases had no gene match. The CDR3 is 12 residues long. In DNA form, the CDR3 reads TGCGCCAGCAGTAGACAGGGGATCGGCTACACCTTC. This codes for CASSRQGIGYTF.

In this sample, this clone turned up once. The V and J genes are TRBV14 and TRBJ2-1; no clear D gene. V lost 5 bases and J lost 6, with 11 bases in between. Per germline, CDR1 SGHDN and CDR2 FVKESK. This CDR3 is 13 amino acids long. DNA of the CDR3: TGTGCCAGCAGCATCCAGACGGGCAATGAGCAGTTCTTC. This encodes CASSIQTGNEQFF. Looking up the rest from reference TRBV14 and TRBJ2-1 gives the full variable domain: EAGVTQFPSHSVIEKGQTVTLRCDPISGHDNLYWYRRVMGKEIKFLLHFVKESKQDESGMPNNRFLAERTGGTYSTLKVQPAELEDSGVYFCASSIQTGNEQFFGPGTRLTVL.

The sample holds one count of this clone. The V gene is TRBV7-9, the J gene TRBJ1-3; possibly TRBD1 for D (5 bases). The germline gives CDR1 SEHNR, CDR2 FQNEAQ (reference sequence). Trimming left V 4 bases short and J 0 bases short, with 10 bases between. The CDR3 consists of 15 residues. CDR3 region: CASSSDSYSGNTIYF. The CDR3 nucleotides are TGTGCCAGCAGCTCTGACAGTTACTCTGGAAACACCATATATTTT.

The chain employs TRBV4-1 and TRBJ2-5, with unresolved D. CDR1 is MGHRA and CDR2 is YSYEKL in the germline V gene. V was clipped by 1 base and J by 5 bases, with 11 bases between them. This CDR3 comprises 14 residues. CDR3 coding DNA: TGCGCCAGCAGCCAAGGCACGACCAAGGAGACCCAGTACTTC. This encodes CASSQGTTKETQYF.

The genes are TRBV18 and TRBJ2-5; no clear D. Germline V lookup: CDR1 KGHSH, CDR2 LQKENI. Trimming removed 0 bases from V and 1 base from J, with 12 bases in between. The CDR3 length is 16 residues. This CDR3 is CASSPPNRRVQETQYF. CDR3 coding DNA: TGTGCCAGCTCACCACCGAATAGGAGAGTCCAAGAGACCCAGTACTTC.

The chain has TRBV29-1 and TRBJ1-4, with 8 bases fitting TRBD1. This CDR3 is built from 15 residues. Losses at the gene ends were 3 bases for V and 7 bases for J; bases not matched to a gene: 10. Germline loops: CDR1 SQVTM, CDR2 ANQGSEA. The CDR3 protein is CSVDVGQGQGEKLFF. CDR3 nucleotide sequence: TGCAGCGTTGACGTCGGACAGGGCCAGGGTGAAAAACTGTTTTTT.

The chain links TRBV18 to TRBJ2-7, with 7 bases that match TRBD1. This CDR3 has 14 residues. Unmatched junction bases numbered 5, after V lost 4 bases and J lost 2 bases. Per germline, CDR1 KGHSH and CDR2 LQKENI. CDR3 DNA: TGTGCCAGCTCACGCTCCGGGACAGCCTACGAGCAGTACGTC. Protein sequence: CASSRSGTAYEQYV.

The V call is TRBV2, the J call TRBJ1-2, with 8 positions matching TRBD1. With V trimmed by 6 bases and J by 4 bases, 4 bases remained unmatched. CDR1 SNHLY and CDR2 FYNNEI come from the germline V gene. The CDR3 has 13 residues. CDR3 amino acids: CASRGTGSYGYTF. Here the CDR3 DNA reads TGTGCCAGCAGGGGGACAGGTAGCTATGGCTACACCTTC.

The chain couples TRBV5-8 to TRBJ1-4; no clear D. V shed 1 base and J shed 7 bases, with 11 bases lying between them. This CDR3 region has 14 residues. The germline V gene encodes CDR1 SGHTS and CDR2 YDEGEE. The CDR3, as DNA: TGTGCCAGCAGCTTGCGGACTTCGGGTGAAAAACTGTTTTTT. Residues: CASSLRTSGEKLFF.